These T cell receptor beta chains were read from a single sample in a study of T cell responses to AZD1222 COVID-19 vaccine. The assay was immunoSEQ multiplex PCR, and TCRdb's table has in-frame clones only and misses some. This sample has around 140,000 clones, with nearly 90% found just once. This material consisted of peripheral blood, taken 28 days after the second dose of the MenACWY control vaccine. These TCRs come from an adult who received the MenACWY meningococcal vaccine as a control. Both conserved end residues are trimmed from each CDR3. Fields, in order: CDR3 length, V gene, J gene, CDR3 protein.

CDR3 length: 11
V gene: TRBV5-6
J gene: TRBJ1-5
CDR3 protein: ASSLGWDQPQH

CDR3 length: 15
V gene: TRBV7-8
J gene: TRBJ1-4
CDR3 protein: ASSLDVTGATNEKLF

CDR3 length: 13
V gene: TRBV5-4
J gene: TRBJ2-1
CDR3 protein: ASSLRQGFHNEQF

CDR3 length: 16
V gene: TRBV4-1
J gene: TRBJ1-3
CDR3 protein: ASSQEWDRGHSGNTIY

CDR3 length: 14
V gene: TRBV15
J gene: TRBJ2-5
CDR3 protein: ATSRGGGKYQETQY

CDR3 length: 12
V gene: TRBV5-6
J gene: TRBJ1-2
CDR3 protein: ASSLDRTNYGYT

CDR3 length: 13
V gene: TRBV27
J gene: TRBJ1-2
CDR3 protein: ASSLQVPPGYGYT

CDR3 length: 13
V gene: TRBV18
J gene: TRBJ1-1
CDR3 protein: ASSQGTGSDTEAF

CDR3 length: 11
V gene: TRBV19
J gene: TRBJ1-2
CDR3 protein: ASSIEGFYGYT

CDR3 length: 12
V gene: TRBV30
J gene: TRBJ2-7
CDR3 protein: AWSRSGFSYEQY

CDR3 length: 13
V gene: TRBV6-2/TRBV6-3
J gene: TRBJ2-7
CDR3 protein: ASRHWTGGLGEQY

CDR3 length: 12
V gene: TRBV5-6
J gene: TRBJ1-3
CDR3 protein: ASSLPGSGNTIY

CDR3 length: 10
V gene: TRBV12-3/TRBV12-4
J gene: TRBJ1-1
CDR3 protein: ASSLENTEAF